This T cell receptor beta chain appears in the sequencing data of a study of T cell responses to AZD1222 COVID-19 vaccine. Study results and caveats: CD4 TCRs associated with vaccination spanned spike, dominating at 160-218 and 743-854. Donors were chiefly white British, with a greater number of females, and clonal diversity was perhaps underestimated. The reported proportion of spike-specific TCRs targeting unmutated variant regions was nearly half.

Germline loops: CDR1 LNHDA, CDR2 SQIVND (reference sequence). V shed 7 bases and J shed 6 bases, with 19 bases lying between them. The CDR3 contains 15 residues. This clone was seen a single time. The antigen remains unidentified. TCRdb keeps only in-frame clones here, not all; method: immunoSEQ multiplex PCR. Altogether 110,000 to 150,000 clones are present, just over 90% being singletons, with the ten largest covering roughly 2%. The chain couples TRBV19 to TRBJ1-5; no firm D call. Sequencing was performed on peripheral blood, taken 28 days after the second AZD1222 dose. This clonotype was sampled from an adult who received the AZD1222 COVID-19 vaccine. CDR3: CASTPETVGSQPQHF. CDR3 sequence (DNA): TGTGCCAGTACACCGGAGACGGTGGGGTCTCAGCCCCAGCATTTT.